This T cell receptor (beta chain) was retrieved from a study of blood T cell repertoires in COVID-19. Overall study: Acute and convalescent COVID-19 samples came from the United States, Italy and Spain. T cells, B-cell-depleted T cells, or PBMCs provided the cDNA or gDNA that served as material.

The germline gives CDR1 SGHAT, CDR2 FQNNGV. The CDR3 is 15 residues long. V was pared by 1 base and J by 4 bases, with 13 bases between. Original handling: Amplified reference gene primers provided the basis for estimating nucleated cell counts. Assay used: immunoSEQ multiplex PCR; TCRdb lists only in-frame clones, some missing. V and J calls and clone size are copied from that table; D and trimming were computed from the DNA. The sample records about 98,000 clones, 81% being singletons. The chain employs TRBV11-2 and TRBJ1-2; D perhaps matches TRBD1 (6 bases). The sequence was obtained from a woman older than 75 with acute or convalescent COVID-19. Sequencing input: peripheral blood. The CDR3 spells CASSLALTGSYGYTF. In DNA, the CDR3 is TGTGCCAGCAGCTTAGCCCTGACAGGTTCCTATGGCTACACCTTC.